This TCR beta chain was retrieved from a study of blood T cell repertoires in COVID-19. V was pared by 6 bases and J by 7 bases, with 7 bases of the junction left unmatched. The CDR3 is 13 amino acids. CDR1 and CDR2 from the germline V gene are MRHNA and SNTAGT. Those enrolled, adults aged roughly 18 to 89 years, came from 25 or so US areas. Measured with immunoSEQ multiplex PCR; TCRdb has only the in-frame clones, and not every one. The sample yields 200,000 to 250,000 clones, around nine tenths seen once. The chain couples TRBV6-4 to TRBJ1-1; 8 bases are shared with TRBD1. The TCR was taken from a woman in her 50s with acute COVID-19. The specimen sequenced was PBMCs or T cells enriched from blood (not recorded which). The CDR3 reads CASRGQGVGEAFF. The CDR3, as DNA: TGTGCCAGCAGAGGACAGGGTGTTGGTGAAGCTTTCTTT.